This TCR beta chain was recovered during a study of blood T cells in healthy people across ages. The use of a sample-barcoded 5' primer and a J-beta primer mix characterized a second PCR of roughly 7 to 11 cycles. One entry per CDR3 protein, called by TCRdb with MiXCR from the 5' RACE reads. The sample has 750,000 to 850,000 distinct CDR3 sequences, 20% to 25% seen once. A remark on this clonotype: What it binds is unknown.

Study-wide results and caveats: Higher diversity, along with more naive CD4+ cells, distinguished long-lived donors from aged donors.

This sample was shared with a second study, whose subject was T cells of mothers and their children.

This clonotype was sampled from a boy younger than 18 in good health. Sequenced material: blood.

The CDR3: CASSPQVGSGSSYEQYF. The CDR3 DNA reads TGCGCCAGCAGCCCTCAAGTGGGTAGCGGGAGCTCTTACGAGCAGTACTTC. The V and J genes are TRBV4-1 and TRBJ2-7, with 9 bases fitting TRBD2. The CDR3 sequence is 17 residues long. Germline trimming cut 4 bases from V and 4 bases from J; bases unmatched to any gene: 14. Germline V gene lookup returns CDR1 MGHRA and CDR2 YSYEKL.